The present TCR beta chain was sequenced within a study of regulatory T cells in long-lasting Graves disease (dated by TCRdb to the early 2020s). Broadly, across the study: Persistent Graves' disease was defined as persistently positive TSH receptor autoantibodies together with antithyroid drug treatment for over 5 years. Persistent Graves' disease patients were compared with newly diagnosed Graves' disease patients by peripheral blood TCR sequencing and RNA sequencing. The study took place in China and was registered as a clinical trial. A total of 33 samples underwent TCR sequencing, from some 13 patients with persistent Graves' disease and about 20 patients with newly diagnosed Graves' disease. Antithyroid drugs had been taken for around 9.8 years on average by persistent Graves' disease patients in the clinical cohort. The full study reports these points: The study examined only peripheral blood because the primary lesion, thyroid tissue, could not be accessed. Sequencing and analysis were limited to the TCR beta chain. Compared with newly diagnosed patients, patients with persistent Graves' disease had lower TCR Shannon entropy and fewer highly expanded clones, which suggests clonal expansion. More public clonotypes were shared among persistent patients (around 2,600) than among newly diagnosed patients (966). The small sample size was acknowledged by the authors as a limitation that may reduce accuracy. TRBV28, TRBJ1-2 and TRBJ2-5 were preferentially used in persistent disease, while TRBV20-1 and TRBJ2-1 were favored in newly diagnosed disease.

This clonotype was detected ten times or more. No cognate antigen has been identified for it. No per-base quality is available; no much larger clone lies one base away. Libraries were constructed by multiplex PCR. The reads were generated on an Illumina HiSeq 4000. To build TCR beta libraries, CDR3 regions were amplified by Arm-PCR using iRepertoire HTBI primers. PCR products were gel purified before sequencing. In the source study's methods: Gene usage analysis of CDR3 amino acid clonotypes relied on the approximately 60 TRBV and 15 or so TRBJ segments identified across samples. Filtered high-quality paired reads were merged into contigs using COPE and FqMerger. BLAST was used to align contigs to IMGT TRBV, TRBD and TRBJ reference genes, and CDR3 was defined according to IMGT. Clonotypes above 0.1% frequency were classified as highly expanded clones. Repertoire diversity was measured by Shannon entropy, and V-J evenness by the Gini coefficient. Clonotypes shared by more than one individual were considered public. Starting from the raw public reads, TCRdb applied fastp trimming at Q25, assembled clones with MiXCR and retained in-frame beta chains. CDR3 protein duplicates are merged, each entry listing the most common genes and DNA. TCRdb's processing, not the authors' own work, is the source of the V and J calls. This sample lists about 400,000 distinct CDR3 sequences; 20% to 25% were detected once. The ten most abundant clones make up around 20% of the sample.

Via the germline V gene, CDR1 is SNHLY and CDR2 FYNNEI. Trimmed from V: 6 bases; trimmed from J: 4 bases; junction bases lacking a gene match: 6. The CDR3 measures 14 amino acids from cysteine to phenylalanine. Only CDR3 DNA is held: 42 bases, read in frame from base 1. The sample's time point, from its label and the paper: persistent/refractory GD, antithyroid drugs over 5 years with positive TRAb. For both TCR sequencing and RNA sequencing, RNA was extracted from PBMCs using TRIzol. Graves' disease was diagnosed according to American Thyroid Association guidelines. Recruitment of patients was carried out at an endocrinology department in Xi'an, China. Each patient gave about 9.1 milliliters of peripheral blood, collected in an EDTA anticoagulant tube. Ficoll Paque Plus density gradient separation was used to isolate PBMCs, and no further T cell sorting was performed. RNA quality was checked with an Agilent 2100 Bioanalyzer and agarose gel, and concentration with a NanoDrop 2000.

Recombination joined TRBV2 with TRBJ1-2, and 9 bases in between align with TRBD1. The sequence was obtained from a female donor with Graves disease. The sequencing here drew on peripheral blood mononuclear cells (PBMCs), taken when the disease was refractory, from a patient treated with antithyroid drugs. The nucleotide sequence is TGTGCCAGCAGGCCGGGACAGGGAGGCTATGGCTACACCTTC. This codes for CASRPGQGGYGYTF.